This T cell receptor (beta chain) is drawn from a study of radiation and T cells in renal cell carcinoma. Overall study findings and caveats: Top tumor clonotypes rose in blood 2 weeks post-radiation, then contracted. Pretreatment tumor biopsies were lacking, so baseline clonotypes are unknown.

CDR1 is MNHNY and CDR2 is SVGAGI in the germline V gene (reference sequence). The ends were cut back, 2 bases at V and 2 bases at J, with 12 bases in the middle. The CDR3 loop spans 16 amino acids. Specified time point: baseline pretreatment blood. The treatment is: 15 Gy SBRT to primary tumor, nephrectomy 4 weeks later. After SBRT, blood was collected at 2 and 4 weeks, plus baseline. As regards this clone: Its specificity is not known.

Using immunoSEQ multiplex PCR, the repertoire was profiled, and TCRdb retains in-frame clones only, with some absent. The sample yields approximately 150,000 clones, 70% to 90% seen once. This receptor was identified in a woman in her forties or fifties with renal cell carcinoma. This sequence joins TRBV6-6 and TRBJ2-2, with a weak D call TRBD2 (6 bases). The specimen comprised blood, sampled from a patient whose treatment included radiotherapy and nephrectomy. CDR3 nucleotide sequence: TGTGCCAGCAGTTACGGGGGGTGGGGCAACACCGGGGAGCTGTTTTTT. It codes for CASSYGGWGNTGELFF.